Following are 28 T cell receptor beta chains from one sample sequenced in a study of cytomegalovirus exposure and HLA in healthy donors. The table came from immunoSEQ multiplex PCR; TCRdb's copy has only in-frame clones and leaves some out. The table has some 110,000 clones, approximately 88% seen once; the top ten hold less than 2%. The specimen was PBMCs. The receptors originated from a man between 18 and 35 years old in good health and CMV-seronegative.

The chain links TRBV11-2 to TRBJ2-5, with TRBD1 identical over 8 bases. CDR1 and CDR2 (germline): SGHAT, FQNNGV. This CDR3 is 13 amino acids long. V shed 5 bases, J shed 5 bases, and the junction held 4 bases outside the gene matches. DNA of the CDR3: TGTGCCAGCAGCCAGGGGGCTGAGGAGACCCAGTACTTC. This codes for CASSQGAEETQYF.

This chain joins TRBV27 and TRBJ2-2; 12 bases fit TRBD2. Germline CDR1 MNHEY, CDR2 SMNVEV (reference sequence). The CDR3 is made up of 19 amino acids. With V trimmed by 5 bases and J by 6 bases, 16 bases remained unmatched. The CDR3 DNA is TGTGCCAGCAGTCCGACTAAAGGACTAGCGGGACTTTCATCCGGGGAGCTGTTTTTT. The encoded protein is CASSPTKGLAGLSSGELFF.

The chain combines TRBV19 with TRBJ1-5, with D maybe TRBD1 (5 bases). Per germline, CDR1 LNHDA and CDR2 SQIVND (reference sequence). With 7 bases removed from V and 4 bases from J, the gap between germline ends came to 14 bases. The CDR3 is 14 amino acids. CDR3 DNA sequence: TGTGCCAGTATTGATCGAGGGACTAATCAGCCCCAGCATTTT. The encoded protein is CASIDRGTNQPQHF.

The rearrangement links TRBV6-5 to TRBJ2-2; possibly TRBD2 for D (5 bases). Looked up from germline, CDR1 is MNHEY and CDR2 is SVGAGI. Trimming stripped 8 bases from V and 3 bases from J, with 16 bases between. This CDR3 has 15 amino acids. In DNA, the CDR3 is TGTGCCAGCTCTGGTGGGAGCATCGACACCGGGGAGCTGTTTTTT. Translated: CASSGGSIDTGELFF.

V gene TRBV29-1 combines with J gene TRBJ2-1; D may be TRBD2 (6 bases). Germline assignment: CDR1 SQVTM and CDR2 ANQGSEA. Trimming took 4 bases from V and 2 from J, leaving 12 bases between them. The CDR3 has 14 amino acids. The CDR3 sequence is CSVVPGAAYNEQFF. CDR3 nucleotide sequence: TGCAGCGTTGTTCCGGGAGCGGCCTACAATGAGCAGTTCTTC.

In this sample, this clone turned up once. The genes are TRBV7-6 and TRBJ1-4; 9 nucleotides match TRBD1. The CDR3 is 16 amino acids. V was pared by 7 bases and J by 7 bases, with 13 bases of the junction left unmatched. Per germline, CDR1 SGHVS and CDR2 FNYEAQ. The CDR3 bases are TGTGCCAGCAACTTTGGGGACAGGGAGTTAGGTGAAAAACTGTTTTTT. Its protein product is CASNFGDRELGEKLFF.

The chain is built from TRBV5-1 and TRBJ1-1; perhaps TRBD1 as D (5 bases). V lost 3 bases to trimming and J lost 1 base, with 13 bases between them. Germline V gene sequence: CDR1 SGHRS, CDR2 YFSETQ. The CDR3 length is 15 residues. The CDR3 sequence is CASSSGSQGNTEAFF. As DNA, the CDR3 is TGCGCCAGCAGCTCCGGTTCGCAGGGGAACACTGAAGCTTTCTTT.

The CDR3 DNA follows: TGTGCCAGCAGTGATTGGGGCCCTGGAAACACCATATATTTT. Its protein is CASSDWGPGNTIYF. The rearrangement links TRBV6-5 to TRBJ1-3; tentative D call: TRBD1 (5 bases). This CDR3 is built from 14 residues. Germline assignment: CDR1 MNHEY and CDR2 SVGAGI. V was trimmed by 5 bases and J by 2 bases, leaving 10 bases between them.

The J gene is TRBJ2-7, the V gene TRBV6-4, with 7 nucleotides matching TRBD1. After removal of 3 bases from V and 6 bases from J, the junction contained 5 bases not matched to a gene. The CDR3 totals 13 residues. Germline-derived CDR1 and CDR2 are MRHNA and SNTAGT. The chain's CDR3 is CASSDGDRAEQYF. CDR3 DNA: TGTGCCAGCAGTGATGGCGACAGGGCCGAGCAGTACTTC.

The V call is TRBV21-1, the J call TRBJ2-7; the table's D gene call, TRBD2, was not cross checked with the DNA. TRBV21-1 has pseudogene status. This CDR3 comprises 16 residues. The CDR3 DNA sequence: TGTGCCAGCAGCAGTCTAGCCACCGGGACTACCTACGAGCAGTACTTC. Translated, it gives CASSSLATGTTYEQYF.

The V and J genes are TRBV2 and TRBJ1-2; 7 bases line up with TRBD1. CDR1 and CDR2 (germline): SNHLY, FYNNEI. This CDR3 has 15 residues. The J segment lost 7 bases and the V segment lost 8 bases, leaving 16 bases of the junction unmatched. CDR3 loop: CASSRRQGYSSGYTF. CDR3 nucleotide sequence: TGTGCCAGCTCCCGCCGACAGGGTTACTCGAGTGGCTACACCTTC.

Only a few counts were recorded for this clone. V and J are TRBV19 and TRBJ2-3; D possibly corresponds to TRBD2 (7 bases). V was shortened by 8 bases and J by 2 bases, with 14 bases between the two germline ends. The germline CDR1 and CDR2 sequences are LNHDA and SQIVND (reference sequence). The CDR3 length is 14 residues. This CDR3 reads CASEGGDTTDTQYF. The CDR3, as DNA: TGTGCCAGTGAGGGGGGGGACACCACAGATACGCAGTATTTT. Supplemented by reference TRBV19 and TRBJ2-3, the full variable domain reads DGGITQSPKYLFRKEGQNVTLSCEQNLNHDAMYWYRQDPGQGLRLIYYSQIVNDFQKGDIAEGYSVSREKKESFPLTVTSAQKNPTAFYLCASEGGDTTDTQYFGPGTRLTVL.

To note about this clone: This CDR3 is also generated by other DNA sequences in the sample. The CDR3 DNA sequence: TGTGCCTGGAGTAGGGGGGGCTACGAGCAGTACTTC. Translated: CAWSRGGYEQYF. The V call is TRBV30, the J call TRBJ2-7, with D possibly TRBD2 on 7 matching bases. The CDR3 runs 12 residues. Germline-derived CDR1 and CDR2 are GTSNPN and SVGIG (reference sequence). The V end was cut by 2 bases, the J end by 3 bases, with 8 bases between.

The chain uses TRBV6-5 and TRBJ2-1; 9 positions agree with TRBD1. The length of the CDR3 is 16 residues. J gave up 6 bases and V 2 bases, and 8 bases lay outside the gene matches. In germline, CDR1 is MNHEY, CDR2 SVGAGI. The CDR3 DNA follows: TGTGCCAGCAGTTACGGGCCGGGACAGGGTACCAATGAGCAGTTCTTC. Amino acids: CASSYGPGQGTNEQFF.

CDR3 in DNA: TGCGCCAGCAGCCAAGTCTCGGGAAGCCACACTGAAGCTTTCTTT. This gives the protein CASSQVSGSHTEAFF. The rearrangement joins TRBV4-1 to TRBJ1-1; D unclear. Trimming took off 1 base at V and 3 bases at J, with 12 bases between the two ends. Germline values: CDR1 MGHRA, CDR2 YSYEKL. This CDR3 region has 15 residues.

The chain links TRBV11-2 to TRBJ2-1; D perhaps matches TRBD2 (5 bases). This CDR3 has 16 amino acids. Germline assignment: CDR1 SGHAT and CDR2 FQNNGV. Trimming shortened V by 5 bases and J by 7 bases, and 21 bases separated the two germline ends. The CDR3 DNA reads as TGTGCCAGCAGCCACGGGGTTTCGAGGTTCGGGAATGAGCAGTTCTTC. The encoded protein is CASSHGVSRFGNEQFF. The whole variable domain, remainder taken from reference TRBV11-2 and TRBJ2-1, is EAGVAQSPRYKIIEKRQSVAFWCNPISGHATLYWYQQILGQGPKLLIQFQNNGVVDDSQLPKDRFSAERLKGVDSTLKIQPAKLEDSAVYLCASSHGVSRFGNEQFFGPGTRLTVL.

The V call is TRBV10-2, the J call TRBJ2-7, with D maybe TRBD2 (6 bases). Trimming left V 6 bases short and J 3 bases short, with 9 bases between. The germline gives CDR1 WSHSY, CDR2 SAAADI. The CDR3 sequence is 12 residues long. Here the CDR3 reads CASRAGYYEQYF. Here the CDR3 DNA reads TGCGCCAGCAGGGCGGGATACTACGAGCAGTACTTC.

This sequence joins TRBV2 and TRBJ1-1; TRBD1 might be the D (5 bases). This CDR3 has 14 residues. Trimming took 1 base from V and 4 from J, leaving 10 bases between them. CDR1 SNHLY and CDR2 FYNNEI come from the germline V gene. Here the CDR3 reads CASSEGRGFTEAFF. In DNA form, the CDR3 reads TGTGCCAGCAGTGAAGGACGGGGGTTCACTGAAGCTTTCTTT.

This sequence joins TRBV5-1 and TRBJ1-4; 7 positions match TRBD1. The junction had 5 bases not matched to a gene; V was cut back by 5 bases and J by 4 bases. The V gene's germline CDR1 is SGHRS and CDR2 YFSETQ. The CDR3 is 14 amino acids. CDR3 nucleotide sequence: TGCGCCAGCAGTTTTCGGGACAGTAATGAAAAACTGTTTTTT. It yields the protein CASSFRDSNEKLFF.

CDR3 residues: CAFAATGDYEQYF. The CDR3 DNA is TGTGCCTTCGCGGCTACAGGGGACTACGAGCAGTACTTC. This chain connects TRBV10-3 to TRBJ2-7; 7 bases are shared with TRBD1. Germline assignment: CDR1 ENHRY and CDR2 SYGVKD. The trim removed 11 bases at V and 3 bases at J, leaving 10 bases unmatched. This CDR3 has 13 amino acids.

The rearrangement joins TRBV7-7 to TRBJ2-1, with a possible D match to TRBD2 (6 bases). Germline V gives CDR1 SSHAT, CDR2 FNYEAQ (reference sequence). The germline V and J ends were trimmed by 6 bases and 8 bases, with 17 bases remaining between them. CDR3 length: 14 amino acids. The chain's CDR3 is CASSIETSSDEQFF. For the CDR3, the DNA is TGTGCCAGCAGTATTGAAACTAGCTCCGATGAGCAGTTCTTC.

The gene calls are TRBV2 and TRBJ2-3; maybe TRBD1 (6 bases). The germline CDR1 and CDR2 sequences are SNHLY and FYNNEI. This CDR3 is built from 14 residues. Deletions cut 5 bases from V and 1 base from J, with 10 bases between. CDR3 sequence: CASSNREGTDTQYF. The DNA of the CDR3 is TGTGCCAGCAGTAACAGGGAAGGCACAGATACGCAGTATTTT.

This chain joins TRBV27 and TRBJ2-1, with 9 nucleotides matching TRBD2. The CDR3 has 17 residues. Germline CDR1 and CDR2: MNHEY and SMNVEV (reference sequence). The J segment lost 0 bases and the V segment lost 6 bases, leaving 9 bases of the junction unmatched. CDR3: CASSRGTSLSSYNEQFF. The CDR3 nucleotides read TGTGCCAGCAGCCGTGGGACTAGCCTCAGCTCCTACAATGAGCAGTTCTTC.

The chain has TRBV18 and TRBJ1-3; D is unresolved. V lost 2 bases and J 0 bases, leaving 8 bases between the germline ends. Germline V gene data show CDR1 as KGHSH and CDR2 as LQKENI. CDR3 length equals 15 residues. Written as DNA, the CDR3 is TGTGCCAGCTCACCATCCTACTCCTCTGGAAACACCATATATTTT. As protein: CASSPSYSSGNTIYF.

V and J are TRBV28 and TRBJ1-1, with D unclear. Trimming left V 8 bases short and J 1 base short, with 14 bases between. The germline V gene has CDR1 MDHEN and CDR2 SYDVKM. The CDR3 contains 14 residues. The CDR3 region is CASLQNRGNTEAFF. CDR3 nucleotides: TGTGCCAGCTTACAAAATCGGGGGAACACTGAAGCTTTCTTT.

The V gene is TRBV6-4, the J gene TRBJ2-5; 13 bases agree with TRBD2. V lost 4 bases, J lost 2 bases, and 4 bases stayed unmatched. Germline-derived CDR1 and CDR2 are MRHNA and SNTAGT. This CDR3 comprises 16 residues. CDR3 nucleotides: TGTGCCAGCAGTGGGACTAGCGGGAGAATTCAAGAGACCCAGTACTTC. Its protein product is CASSGTSGRIQETQYF.

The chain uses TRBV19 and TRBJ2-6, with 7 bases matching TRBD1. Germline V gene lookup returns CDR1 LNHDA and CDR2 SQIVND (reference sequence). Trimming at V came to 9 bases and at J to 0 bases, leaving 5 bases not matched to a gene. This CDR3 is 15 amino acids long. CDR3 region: CASSDRDSGANVLTF. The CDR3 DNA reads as TGTGCCAGCAGTGACAGGGACTCTGGGGCCAACGTCCTGACTTTC. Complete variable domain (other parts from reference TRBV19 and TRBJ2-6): DGGITQSPKYLFRKEGQNVTLSCEQNLNHDAMYWYRQDPGQGLRLIYYSQIVNDFQKGDIAEGYSVSREKKESFPLTVTSAQKNPTAFYLCASSDRDSGANVLTFGAGSRLTVL.

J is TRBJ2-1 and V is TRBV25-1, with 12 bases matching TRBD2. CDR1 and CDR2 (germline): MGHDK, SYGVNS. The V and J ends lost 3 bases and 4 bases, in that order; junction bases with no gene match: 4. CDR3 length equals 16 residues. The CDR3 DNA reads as TGTGCCAGCAGTGACCCCACTAGCGGGGGGTACAATGAGCAGTTCTTC. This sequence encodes CASSDPTSGGYNEQFF.